This T cell receptor beta chain emerged from a study of shared T cell receptors in the human thymus. CDR3 length equals 16 residues. Trimming pared 6 bases from V and 0 bases from J, leaving 15 bases between. Germline V gives CDR1 MDHEN, CDR2 SYDVKM. The protocol was immunoSEQ multiplex PCR, while the TCRdb copy is restricted to in-frame clones and leaves out a portion. The sample shows over 350,000 clones, approximately 95% of them seen only once. The chain has TRBV28 and TRBJ1-5; D call uncertain. Sequenced input: thymocytes. This receptor was identified in a human donor. CDR3 sequence reads: CASRDFSKPSNQPQHF. The CDR3 bases are TGTGCCAGCAGAGACTTCAGCAAACCTAGCAATCAGCCCCAGCATTTT.